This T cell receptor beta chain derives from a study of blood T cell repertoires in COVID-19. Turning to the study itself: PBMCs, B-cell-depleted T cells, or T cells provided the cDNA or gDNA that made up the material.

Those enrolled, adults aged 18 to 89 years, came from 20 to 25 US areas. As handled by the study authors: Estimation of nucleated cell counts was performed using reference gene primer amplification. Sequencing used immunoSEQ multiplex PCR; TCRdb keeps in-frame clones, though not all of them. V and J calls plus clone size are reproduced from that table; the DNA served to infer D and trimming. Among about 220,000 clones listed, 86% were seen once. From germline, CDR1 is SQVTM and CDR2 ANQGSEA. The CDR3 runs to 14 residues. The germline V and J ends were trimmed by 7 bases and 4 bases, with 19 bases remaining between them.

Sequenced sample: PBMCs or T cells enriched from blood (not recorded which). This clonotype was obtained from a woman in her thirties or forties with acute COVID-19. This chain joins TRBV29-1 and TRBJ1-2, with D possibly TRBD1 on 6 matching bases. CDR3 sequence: CSAAAGSGVYGYTF. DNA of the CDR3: TGCAGCGCCGCAGCCGGGTCAGGGGTCTATGGCTACACCTTC.